Listed here are 12 T cell receptor beta chains from one sample, sequenced in a study of T cell changes during pregnancy in multiple sclerosis. TCRdb keeps only in-frame clones here, not all; method: immunoSEQ multiplex PCR. The repertoire holds some 94,000 clones, with roughly 90% as singletons. The input for sequencing was peripheral blood, taken in the first trimester of pregnancy. All receptors come from a female donor with multiple sclerosis, enrolled in a pregnancy study.

The chain couples TRBV18 to TRBJ2-3, with 8 nucleotides matching TRBD1. From germline, CDR1 is KGHSH and CDR2 LQKENI. V lost 0 bases, J lost 2 bases, and 4 bases stayed unmatched. The CDR3 has 16 amino acids. CDR3 sequence (DNA): TGTGCCAGCTCACCACCGGGACAGGAAAACACAGATACGCAGTATTTT. It encodes CASSPPGQENTDTQYF.

This sequence joins TRBV2 and TRBJ2-5; TRBD2 aligns across 10 bases. The CDR3 runs to 17 residues. Germline CDR1 reads SNHLY; CDR2 reads FYNNEI. Trimming at V came to 7 bases and at J to 4 bases, leaving 15 bases not matched to a gene. The CDR3 sequence: CASKRLAGAYLGETQYF. The CDR3 DNA reads as TGTGCCAGCAAGAGGCTAGCGGGAGCTTATTTAGGAGAGACCCAGTACTTC.

The chain joins TRBV5-4 to TRBJ1-1, with D uncertain. V shed 4 bases and J shed 1 base, with 8 bases lying between them. The CDR3 runs to 13 residues. The germline gives CDR1 SGHNT, CDR2 YYREEE (reference sequence). CDR3 loop: CASSPVGNTEAFF. CDR3 sequence (DNA): TGTGCCAGCAGCCCGGTCGGGAACACTGAAGCTTTCTTT.

J is TRBJ2-1 and V is TRBV6-5, with a possible D match to TRBD1 (5 bases). V lost 2 bases to trimming and J lost 12 bases, with 17 bases between them. Germline lookup yields CDR1 MNHEY and CDR2 SVGAGI. The length of the CDR3 is 14 residues. CDR3 region: CASSYSPTQRGQFF. In DNA form, the CDR3 reads TGTGCCAGCAGTTACAGTCCCACTCAAAGGGGGCAGTTCTTC.

This rearrangement joins TRBV5-6 to TRBJ2-7; D possibly corresponds to TRBD2 (6 bases). The CDR3 has 14 amino acids. V was pared by 0 bases and J by 6 bases, with 13 bases between. CDR1 and CDR2 from the germline V gene are SGHDT and YYEEEE. CDR3 DNA: TGTGCCAGCAGCTTGGCGGGACTCAGTTCCGAGCAGTACTTC. The encoded protein is CASSLAGLSSEQYF.

The CDR3 DNA reads as TGTGCCAGCAGTGAACCAGGGACAGGGGTCGGAAACACCATATATTTT. Translation gives CASSEPGTGVGNTIYF. The V call is TRBV6-1, the J call TRBJ1-3; 10 bases fit TRBD1. Germline V gene data show CDR1 as MNHNS and CDR2 as SASEGT. CDR3 length: 16 amino acids. The junction had 5 bases not matched to a gene; V was cut back by 2 bases and J by 4 bases.

This clone was seen a single time. The chain employs TRBV2 and TRBJ2-7, with D possibly matching TRBD2 (6 bases). The CDR3 is made up of 15 amino acids. Germline values: CDR1 SNHLY, CDR2 FYNNEI. V was cut by 4 bases and J by 4 bases, with 17 bases left in between. CDR3 in DNA: TGTGCCAGCAGTGGGAGACTAGTCTCGCCGTACGAGCAGTACTTC. Protein product: CASSGRLVSPYEQYF.

V and J are TRBV7-2 and TRBJ2-7, with TRBD1 matching over 8 bases. V gave up 4 bases and J gave up 3 bases; unmatched junction bases: 5. CDR1 and CDR2 (germline): SGHTA, FQGNSA. This CDR3 region has 14 residues. The CDR3 sequence: CASSYNGQGYEQYF. The CDR3 DNA is TGTGCCAGCAGCTACAATGGACAGGGCTACGAGCAGTACTTC.

The chain has TRBV5-1 and TRBJ2-1; a possible D gene is TRBD2 (6 bases). Trimming left V 2 bases short and J 9 bases short, with 18 bases between. This CDR3 region has 15 residues. The germline V gene has CDR1 SGHRS and CDR2 YFSETQ. The CDR3 is CASSFNPSPGGEQFF. DNA of the CDR3: TGCGCCAGCAGCTTTAACCCCTCTCCCGGGGGTGAGCAGTTCTTC.

The gene calls are TRBV19 and TRBJ2-7, with 9 positions matching TRBD1. V shed 6 bases, J shed 1 base, and the junction held 4 bases outside the gene matches. This CDR3 has 14 amino acids. Germline lookup yields CDR1 LNHDA and CDR2 SQIVND (reference sequence). The CDR3 DNA sequence: TGTGCCAGTAGCTTCGGGACAGGGTCCTACGAGCAGTACTTC. This encodes CASSFGTGSYEQYF.

The chain recombines TRBV9 with TRBJ2-2; 9 positions match TRBD2. V lost 0 bases to trimming and J lost 5 bases; unmatched junction nucleotides: 5. Per germline, CDR1 SGDLS and CDR2 YYNGEE. The CDR3 extends over 16 amino acids. The CDR3 coding sequence is TGTGCCAGCAGCGTAGTCCCTAGCGGGGTTACCGGGGAGCTGTTTTTT. Translated: CASSVVPSGVTGELFF.

The chain has TRBV5-4 and TRBJ1-2; D ambiguous. V was cut by 6 bases and J by 3 bases, with 12 bases left in between. CDR1 and CDR2 (germline): SGHNT, YYREEE (reference sequence). This CDR3 is built from 13 residues. The CDR3 loop is CASTPRDHYGYTF. CDR3 coding DNA: TGTGCCAGCACCCCCCGGGATCACTATGGCTACACCTTC.